This is a list of T cell receptor beta chains from one sample in a study of shared clonotypes between healthy human individuals. Method: immunoSEQ multiplex PCR; TCRdb's copy keeps in-frame clones and lacks some. The sample yields about 2 million clones, roughly 95% seen once. Sequencing input: naive CD8+ T cells sorted from blood. Receptors originate from a man aged 18-30 years in good health. Both conserved end residues are part of each CDR3. The order of the fields is J gene, D gene, V gene, clone size, CDR3 DNA, CDR3 protein. A D gene is named only where the DNA matches it firmly. Part of the rows lack a size; the others show once, few, many or a class for expanded clones.

J: TRBJ1-1
D: NA
V: TRBV9
size: NA
DNA: TGTGCCAGCAGCCCGCTGGATGGGAACACTGAAGCTTTCTTT
CDR3: CASSPLDGNTEAFF

J: TRBJ2-1
D: TRBD2
V: TRBV27
size: NA
DNA: TGTGCCAGCAGTTTATTTGCTAGCGGGGTGAATGAGCAGTTCTTC
CDR3: CASSLFASGVNEQFF

J: TRBJ2-6
D: NA
V: TRBV6-6
size: NA
DNA: TGTGCCAGCAGTTACTCGAATTCTGGGGCCAACGTCCTGACTTTC
CDR3: CASSYSNSGANVLTF

J: TRBJ2-5
D: TRBD2
V: TRBV7-8
size: NA
DNA: TGTGCCAGCAGCTTAGCATTAGCGGGAGCTCTCCAAGAGACCCAGTACTTC
CDR3: CASSLALAGALQETQYF

J: TRBJ2-1
D: TRBD1
V: TRBV6-4
size: NA
DNA: TGTGCCAGCAGTGACAGGTCTACAGGGGCTAGGAATGAGCAGTTCTTC
CDR3: CASSDRSTGARNEQFF

J: TRBJ2-7
D: NA
V: TRBV4-1
size: NA
DNA: TGCGCCAGCAGCCAAGGCCATCTCGAGCAGTACTTC
CDR3: CASSQGHLEQYF

J: TRBJ2-5
D: NA
V: TRBV4-1
size: NA
DNA: TGCGCCAGCAGCCAGGTCCAGACCGACCGTCGAGAGACCCAGTACTTC
CDR3: CASSQVQTDRRETQYF

J: TRBJ2-7
D: TRBD1
V: TRBV4-3
size: NA
DNA: TGCGCCAGCAGCGACAGGGGAGGCGAGCAGTACTTC
CDR3: CASSDRGGEQYF

J: TRBJ2-7
D: TRBD1
V: TRBV6-5
size: NA
DNA: TGTGCCAGCAGTTACCGACAGGGTATGACCTACGAGCAGTACTTC
CDR3: CASSYRQGMTYEQYF

J: TRBJ2-5
D: NA
V: TRBV10-3
size: NA
DNA: TGTGCCATCAGTGAGTCTGGGGGATGGGAGACCCAGTACTTC
CDR3: CAISESGGWETQYF

J: TRBJ2-7
D: TRBD2
V: TRBV18
size: NA
DNA: TGTGCCAGCTCACCGCCGGGACTAGGTTACGAGCAGTACTTC
CDR3: CASSPPGLGYEQYF

J: TRBJ1-1
D: NA
V: TRBV7-9
size: NA
DNA: TGTGCCAGCAGCTCCCGGGCGATGGGGGCAGGATGGCTGGCTTTCTTT
CDR3: CASSSRAMGAGWLAFF

J: TRBJ2-7
D: NA
V: TRBV11-2
size: NA
DNA: TGTGCCAGCAGTTCCGACTCGGGCGAGCAGTACTTC
CDR3: CASSSDSGEQYF

J: TRBJ2-5
D: TRBD1
V: TRBV7-2
size: NA
DNA: TGTGCCAGCAGCTGGAACAGGGGGACCCAAGAGACCCAGTACTTC
CDR3: CASSWNRGTQETQYF

J: TRBJ2-4
D: NA
V: TRBV4-2
size: once
DNA: TGTGCCAGCAGCCAAGATGGGCAGGGAAACATTCAGTACTTC
CDR3: CASSQDGQGNIQYF

J: TRBJ2-1
D: TRBD2
V: TRBV5-1
size: once
DNA: TGCGCCAGCACCGAAGGGACTAGCGGGAGCGATGAGCAGTTCTTC
CDR3: CASTEGTSGSDEQFF

J: TRBJ2-7
D: NA
V: TRBV5-1
size: NA
DNA: TGCGCCAGCAGCTTGACACCTTCCTACGAGCAGTACTTC
CDR3: CASSLTPSYEQYF

J: TRBJ2-3
D: NA
V: TRBV28
size: NA
DNA: TGTGCCAGCAGTTTCCCCGGGGAGCGGGTCACAGATACGCAGTATTTT
CDR3: CASSFPGERVTDTQYF

J: TRBJ2-1
D: TRBD2
V: TRBV5-1
size: NA
DNA: TGCGCCAGCAGCGGGACTAGCGGGCCACTTCGGGCCTCCTACAATGAGCAGTTCTTC
CDR3: CASSGTSGPLRASYNEQFF

J: TRBJ2-7
D: NA
V: TRBV4-3
size: NA
DNA: TGCGCCAGCAGCCAAGATCTAGGAGAGGGATGGCTCAAGCAGTACTTC
CDR3: CASSQDLGEGWLKQYF

J: TRBJ1-6
D: NA
V: TRBV6-5
size: once
DNA: TGTGCCAGCACCCTTGGGGTTGGAGACTCACCCCTCCACTTT
CDR3: CASTLGVGDSPLHF

J: TRBJ2-7
D: NA
V: TRBV6-1
size: NA
DNA: TGTGCCAGCAGTGGGGGGCCGTCCTACGAGCAGTACTTC
CDR3: CASSGGPSYEQYF

J: TRBJ1-6
D: NA
V: TRBV6-6
size: once
DNA: TGTGCCAGCATAGACACCGACCCTTGGGATTCACCCCTCCACTTT
CDR3: CASIDTDPWDSPLHF

J: TRBJ2-4
D: NA
V: TRBV4-2
size: NA
DNA: TGTGCCAGCAGCCAAGGCATCGAGGCATTGTCCCCGGAAAACATTCAGTACTTC
CDR3: CASSQGIEALSPENIQYF

J: TRBJ2-7
D: NA
V: TRBV9
size: NA
DNA: TGTGCCAGCAGCCTGGGACCCGCGGTCTCCTACGAGCAGTACTTC
CDR3: CASSLGPAVSYEQYF

J: TRBJ2-5
D: NA
V: TRBV2
size: NA
DNA: TGTGCCAGCAGTGACCCATGGCAGGAAGGAAAAGAGACCCAGTACTTC
CDR3: CASSDPWQEGKETQYF

J: TRBJ1-6
D: NA
V: TRBV19
size: NA
DNA: TGTGCCAGTAGTCGGCCAGCTTATAATTCACCCCTCCACTTT
CDR3: CASSRPAYNSPLHF

J: TRBJ1-4
D: NA
V: TRBV7-9
size: NA
DNA: TGTGCCAGCAGCCCACCCAGCGGGCAGACTCGTGCAACTAATGAAAAACTGTTTTTT
CDR3: CASSPPSGQTRATNEKLFF

J: TRBJ2-7
D: NA
V: TRBV5-1
size: NA
DNA: TGCGCCAGCAGCTTGGAAGAAAACTACGAGCAGTACTTC
CDR3: CASSLEENYEQYF

J: TRBJ1-5
D: NA
V: TRBV11-3
size: NA
DNA: TGTGCCAGCAGCTTGCTCCCGGGTTGGGGGACGGGACAGCCCCAGCATTTT
CDR3: CASSLLPGWGTGQPQHF

J: TRBJ2-1
D: NA
V: TRBV6-5
size: once
DNA: TGTGCCAGCAGTTACGCGACAGTTCGGTCCTACAATGAGCAGTTCTTC
CDR3: CASSYATVRSYNEQFF

J: TRBJ2-1
D: NA
V: TRBV10-3
size: once
DNA: TGTGCCATCAGTGAAGGCGGTGAGCAGTTCTTC
CDR3: CAISEGGEQFF

J: TRBJ2-1
D: NA
V: TRBV27
size: NA
DNA: TGTGCCAGCAGCGATATCCCCGGTTCCTACAATGAGCAGTTCTTC
CDR3: CASSDIPGSYNEQFF

J: TRBJ2-7
D: NA
V: TRBV14
size: NA
DNA: TGTGCCAGCAGCCCTGGACACCTCTCCTACGAGCAGTACTTC
CDR3: CASSPGHLSYEQYF

J: TRBJ2-3
D: TRBD2
V: TRBV27
size: NA
DNA: TGTGCCAGCAGTTTACTTCTAGCGGGGAGCACAGATACGCAGTATTTT
CDR3: CASSLLLAGSTDTQYF

J: TRBJ2-1
D: NA
V: TRBV29-1
size: NA
DNA: TGCAGCGTTGAAGAATCAGACTACAATGAGCAGTTCTTC
CDR3: CSVEESDYNEQFF

J: TRBJ1-5
D: TRBD1
V: TRBV27
size: NA
DNA: TGTGCCAGCAGCCTCACAGGGGGCAATCAGCCCCAGCATTTT
CDR3: CASSLTGGNQPQHF

J: TRBJ2-3
D: NA
V: TRBV9
size: NA
DNA: TGTGCCAGCAGCTGGGCGGGGAATCCAGATACGCAGTATTTT
CDR3: CASSWAGNPDTQYF

J: TRBJ1-6
D: NA
V: TRBV27
size: NA
DNA: TGTGCCAGCAGTTCCCAGACTTCCTATAATTCACCCCTCCACTTT
CDR3: CASSSQTSYNSPLHF

J: TRBJ2-2
D: NA
V: TRBV19
size: once
DNA: TGTGCCAGTAGTTCGACGGACTGGTACGGGGCCGGGGAGCTGTTTTTT
CDR3: CASSSTDWYGAGELFF

J: TRBJ2-7
D: NA
V: TRBV25-1
size: NA
DNA: TGTGCCAGCAGTGACCACGAGGAATCCTACGAGCAGTACTTC
CDR3: CASSDHEESYEQYF

J: TRBJ2-7
D: NA
V: TRBV10-3
size: NA
DNA: TGTGCCATCAGGTTCATCGGACACCTCTACGAGCAGTACTTC
CDR3: CAIRFIGHLYEQYF

J: TRBJ1-1
D: NA
V: TRBV14
size: NA
DNA: TGTGCCAGCAGCGGCAGGGTTTACCCACAAGAAGCTTTCTTT
CDR3: CASSGRVYPQEAFF

J: TRBJ1-2
D: TRBD1
V: TRBV2
size: NA
DNA: TGTGCCAGCATGAGACCGGGACAGGGATATGGCTACACCTTC
CDR3: CASMRPGQGYGYTF

J: TRBJ2-5
D: TRBD1
V: TRBV18
size: NA
DNA: TGTGCCAGCTCACCTCTCACAACGGACAGGGATTTCGAGACCCAGTACTTC
CDR3: CASSPLTTDRDFETQYF

J: TRBJ2-7
D: NA
V: TRBV4-2
size: NA
DNA: TGTGCCAGCAGCCAAGCAGGGGCAAGCGAGCAGTACTTC
CDR3: CASSQAGASEQYF

J: TRBJ2-7
D: NA
V: TRBV4-1
size: once
DNA: TGCGCCAGCAGCCAAGTTGGTGGAACCGACGAGCAGTACTTC
CDR3: CASSQVGGTDEQYF

J: TRBJ2-7
D: NA
V: TRBV5-4
size: NA
DNA: TGTGCCAGCAGCTTGGCCGACAGGTGGGGCGAGCAGTACTTC
CDR3: CASSLADRWGEQYF

J: TRBJ1-1
D: NA
V: TRBV4-1
size: NA
DNA: TGCGCCAGCAGCCAAGTTCGTCTTAACACTGAAGCTTTCTTT
CDR3: CASSQVRLNTEAFF

J: TRBJ1-1
D: NA
V: TRBV6-5
size: NA
DNA: TGTGCCAGCAACCCCGAAGGTGTCACTGAAGCTTTCTTT
CDR3: CASNPEGVTEAFF

J: TRBJ2-6
D: NA
V: TRBV19
size: NA
DNA: TGTGCCAGTTACAGCTCTGGGGCCAACGTCCTGACTTTC
CDR3: CASYSSGANVLTF

J: TRBJ1-1
D: NA
V: TRBV6-6
size: NA
DNA: TGTGCCAGCAGTTACTTGGGGGGAGGCACTGAAGCTTTCTTT
CDR3: CASSYLGGGTEAFF

J: TRBJ2-5
D: NA
V: TRBV11-2
size: NA
DNA: TGTGCCAGCAGCTTCAAGTTGGTCCAAGAGACCCAGTACTTC
CDR3: CASSFKLVQETQYF

J: TRBJ2-3
D: NA
V: TRBV11-2
size: NA
DNA: TGTGCCAGCAGCTTAGTAGTTGGAGATACGCAGTATTTT
CDR3: CASSLVVGDTQYF

J: TRBJ2-7
D: NA
V: TRBV4-3
size: NA
DNA: TGCGCCAGCAGCCAAGTGCTTGGCTCCGGGGTGGAGCAGTACTTC
CDR3: CASSQVLGSGVEQYF

J: TRBJ2-7
D: NA
V: TRBV4-1
size: NA
DNA: TGCGCCAGCAGCCAAGATCCCGGGAAGGCCTACGAGCAGTACTTC
CDR3: CASSQDPGKAYEQYF

J: TRBJ2-1
D: TRBD2
V: TRBV7-9
size: few
DNA: TGTGCCAGCAGCTTTCTGGGCGTGACCGGGACTAGCGGTATGGATGAGCAGTTCTTC
CDR3: CASSFLGVTGTSGMDEQFF

J: TRBJ2-5
D: NA
V: TRBV7-9
size: once
DNA: TGTGCCACCTTCGAGGTGTCTAGCGCACAAGAGGAGACCCAGTACTTC
CDR3: CATFEVSSAQEETQYF